Below are 32 T cell receptor beta chains sequenced from a single sample in a study of Ad26.COV2.S vaccination and SARS-CoV-2 variants. Sequencing was performed with immunoSEQ multiplex PCR; in TCRdb, only in-frame clones are kept and a portion is missing. The sample carries 350,000 to 450,000 clones, more than 75% recorded once. The treatment: approximately 18 received Ad26.COV2.S at low or high dose, single or two shots; 5 received placebo; per-sample allocation not given. Sampling occurred on day 63 after the first vaccine or placebo injection. Specimen: peripheral blood, collected in a trial of Ad26.COV2.S vaccine versus placebo. The receptors come from a person aged 18-65 years who received the Ad26.COV2.S COVID-19 vaccine or a placebo.

V gene TRBV30 combines with J gene TRBJ1-3; D might be TRBD1 (6 bases). CDR3 length: 16 amino acids. V lost 2 bases to trimming and J lost 0 bases, with 14 bases between them. Germline values: CDR1 GTSNPN, CDR2 SVGIG (reference sequence). CDR3 sequence reads: CAWSQPRTDSGNTIYF. The CDR3 region has the DNA TGTGCCTGGAGTCAGCCCCGGACAGACTCTGGAAACACCATATATTTT.

V gene TRBV12-3 or TRBV12-4 combines with J gene TRBJ2-5, with D uncertain. There are 12 residues in the CDR3. The ends were cut back, 3 bases at V and 2 bases at J, with 4 bases in the middle. The CDR3 DNA sequence: TGTGCCAGCAGTTTGCGTCAAGAGACCCAGTACTTC. It yields the protein CASSLRQETQYF.

The CDR3 region has the DNA TGTGCCAGCAGCTCAGAGGGACAGTTTGGTTCACCCCTCCACTTT. Protein sequence: CASSSEGQFGSPLHF. This sequence joins TRBV7-6 and TRBJ1-6; TRBD1 matches 7 bases. The germline CDR1 and CDR2 sequences are SGHVS and FNYEAQ. The CDR3 is 15 amino acids. Trimming removed 4 bases from V and 9 bases from J; junction bases left unmatched: 9.

The genes are TRBV7-8 and TRBJ2-3; D may be TRBD1 (5 bases). Germline assignment: CDR1 SGHVS and CDR2 FQNEAQ. Trimming stripped 5 bases from V and 4 bases from J, with 16 bases between. This CDR3 has 15 residues. The CDR3 sequence: CASSRAARVADTQYF. CDR3 coding DNA: TGTGCCAGCAGCCGCGCTGCCAGGGTAGCAGATACGCAGTATTTT.

The V call is TRBV5-4, the J call TRBJ2-4; the D is unclear. There are 13 residues in the CDR3. CDR1 and CDR2 from the germline V gene are SGHNT and YYREEE (reference sequence). The V and J ends lost 0 bases and 9 bases respectively, with 10 bases between them. The CDR3 reads CASSLDSDGIQYF. CDR3 nucleotide sequence: TGTGCCAGCAGCTTGGATTCGGACGGCATTCAGTACTTC.

The J gene is TRBJ2-5, the V gene TRBV3-1 (or the pseudogene TRBV3-2); a weak D match, TRBD1 (5 bases). Trimming removed 1 base at V and 3 bases at J, with 9 bases between. The length of the CDR3 is 14 residues. Germline V lookup: CDR1 LGHDT, CDR2 YNNKEL (reference sequence). CDR3 residues: CASSQVSGKETQYF. For the CDR3, the DNA is TGTGCCAGCAGCCAAGTTTCAGGGAAAGAGACCCAGTACTTC.

The chain recombines TRBV7-9 with TRBJ1-4; 11 bases fit TRBD1. The V and J ends lost 5 bases and 5 bases, in that order; junction bases with no gene match: 10. Per germline, CDR1 SEHNR and CDR2 FQNEAQ (reference sequence). The CDR3 length is 17 residues. For the CDR3, the DNA is TGTGCCAGCAGCCAAGTAGGACAGGGGGCGATAAATGAAAAACTGTTTTTT. Amino acid sequence: CASSQVGQGAINEKLFF.

The chain has TRBV5-4 and TRBJ1-4; tentative D call: TRBD1 (5 bases). V lost 0 bases and J lost 0, with 9 bases in between. The germline gives CDR1 SGHNT, CDR2 YYREEE (reference sequence). There are 16 residues in the CDR3. The CDR3 sequence is CASSLGGTATNEKLFF. Here the CDR3 DNA reads TGTGCCAGCAGCTTGGGGGGGACGGCAACTAATGAAAAACTGTTTTTT.

This chain connects TRBV5-1 to TRBJ2-2, with 8 bases fitting TRBD1. Germline V gene lookup returns CDR1 SGHRS and CDR2 YFSETQ. This CDR3 is built from 16 residues. V dropped 2 bases and J dropped 1; count of bases not matched to a gene: 4. The DNA for the CDR3 is TGCGCCAGCAGCTTAGGGACAGGAGTGAACACCGGGGAGCTGTTTTTT. Translation: CASSLGTGVNTGELFF.

The rearrangement uses TRBV5-1 and TRBJ2-2; no reliable D call. Between the trimmed V and J ends, which lost 7 bases and 0 bases, there was a span of 16 bases. Germline V gene lookup returns CDR1 SGHRS and CDR2 YFSETQ. This CDR3 has 16 amino acids. Here the CDR3 DNA reads TGCGCCAGCGCCCTCCCACGAACGCCGAACACCGGGGAGCTGTTTTTT. The encoded protein is CASALPRTPNTGELFF.

This clone occurred a few times. The chain joins TRBV4-1 to TRBJ1-5; tentative D call: TRBD1 (6 bases). Germline CDR1 is MGHRA and CDR2 is YSYEKL. The CDR3 runs 17 residues. Deletions cut 3 bases from V and 6 bases from J, with 21 bases between. CDR3 amino acids: CASSQTPSRARGQPQHF. The CDR3 nucleotides read TGCGCCAGCAGCCAGACTCCTTCCCGGGCCAGGGGTCAGCCCCAGCATTTT.

The J gene is TRBJ1-1, the V gene TRBV5-4; TRBD1 might be the D (5 bases). Germline CDR1 SGHNT, CDR2 YYREEE (reference sequence). V gave up 3 bases and J gave up 4 bases, with 13 bases separating them. CDR3 length equals 14 residues. The CDR3 DNA reads TGTGCCAGCAGCTCCCGGTGGGGGGTCACTGAAGCTTTCTTT. The encoded protein is CASSSRWGVTEAFF.

This clone was seen just once. V gene TRBV5-6 combines with J gene TRBJ1-1; no firm D call. The CDR3 is made up of 11 amino acids. Germline V gene lookup returns CDR1 SGHDT and CDR2 YYEEEE. V lost 3 bases to trimming and J lost 8 bases, with 8 bases between them. The CDR3 sequence: CASSYGLEAFF. The CDR3 DNA follows: TGTGCCAGCAGCTATGGCCTGGAAGCTTTCTTT.

The CDR3 protein is CASSLGTGKEPLHF. The CDR3 DNA is TGTGCCAGCAGCTTGGGGACAGGGAAGGAGCCCCTCCACTTT. The chain joins TRBV7-9 to TRBJ1-6; 9 bases fit TRBD1. The CDR3 spans 14 residues. The trim removed 3 bases at V and 13 bases at J, leaving 7 bases unmatched. Looked up from germline, CDR1 is SEHNR and CDR2 is FQNEAQ (reference sequence).

This chain uses TRBV11-2 with TRBJ2-7; TRBD2 is a possible D gene (5 bases). The V gene's germline CDR1 is SGHAT and CDR2 FQNNGV. CDR3 size: 13 residues. V lost 2 bases to trimming and J lost 4 bases, with 9 bases between them. The CDR3 nucleotides are TGTGCCAGCAGCTTATATATAGCGTACGAGCAGTACTTC. This codes for CASSLYIAYEQYF.

This clone was recorded a few times. This chain uses TRBV19 with TRBJ1-1; D may be TRBD1 (5 bases). The germline CDR1 and CDR2 sequences are LNHDA and SQIVND (reference sequence). V shed 5 bases and J shed 0 bases, with 7 bases lying between them. The CDR3 totals 13 residues. In nucleotides, the CDR3 is TGTGCCAGTAGTTGGGGGATGAACACTGAAGCTTTCTTT. This gives the protein CASSWGMNTEAFF. Based on the CDR3 plus reference TRBV19 and TRBJ1-1, the full variable domain is DGGITQSPKYLFRKEGQNVTLSCEQNLNHDAMYWYRQDPGQGLRLIYYSQIVNDFQKGDIAEGYSVSREKKESFPLTVTSAQKNPTAFYLCASSWGMNTEAFFGQGTRLTVV.

The chain is built from TRBV7-9 and TRBJ1-2; 9 nucleotides match TRBD1. This CDR3 is 15 amino acids long. Unmatched junction bases numbered 10, after V lost 5 bases and J lost 6 bases. Germline V gene sequence: CDR1 SEHNR, CDR2 FQNEAQ (reference sequence). In DNA form, the CDR3 reads TGTGCCAGCAGCATCCCCGGGACAGGGAAAGATGGCTACACCTTC. Residues: CASSIPGTGKDGYTF.

The chain carries TRBV18 and TRBJ1-3; 7 nucleotides match TRBD1. This CDR3 region has 13 residues. CDR1 KGHSH and CDR2 LQKENI come from the germline V gene. Germline trimming cut 6 bases from V and 4 bases from J; bases unmatched to any gene: 3. The CDR3 nucleotides read TGTGCCAGCTCGTTGACAGGGGGAAACACCATATATTTT. This encodes CASSLTGGNTIYF.

The CDR3 is CASSHLEGTGEAFF. For the CDR3, the DNA is TGTGCCAGCAGCCACTTGGAGGGGACGGGTGAAGCTTTCTTT. The rearrangement uses TRBV4-2 and TRBJ1-1, with D perhaps TRBD1 (5 bases). V was shortened by 3 bases and J by 7 bases, with 15 bases between the two germline ends. Per the germline V gene, CDR1 is LGHNA and CDR2 is YNFKEQ. The CDR3 totals 14 residues.

The gene calls are TRBV5-6 and TRBJ2-7, with D tentatively TRBD1 or TRBD2 (5 bases each). CDR3 size: 15 residues. Trimming pared 4 bases from V and 0 bases from J, leaving 14 bases between. Germline-derived CDR1 and CDR2 are SGHDT and YYEEEE. CDR3 region: CASSPGRIFSYEQYF. As DNA, the CDR3 is TGTGCCAGCAGCCCGGGGCGCATTTTCTCCTACGAGCAGTACTTC. Together with reference TRBV5-6 and TRBJ2-7, the CDR3 gives the full variable domain: DAGVTQSPTHLIKTRGQQVTLRCSPKSGHDTVSWYQQALGQGPQFIFQYYEEEERQRGNFPDRFSGHQFPNYSSELNVNALLLGDSALYLCASSPGRIFSYEQYFGPGTRLTVT.

J is TRBJ2-5 and V is TRBV5-8, with TRBD1 as a possible D gene (5 bases). This CDR3 comprises 14 residues. Germline V gene data show CDR1 as SGHTS and CDR2 as YDEGEE. V shed 4 bases and J shed 3 bases, with 13 bases lying between them. CDR3 bases: TGTGCCAGCAGCCCGGTGACCAGGGAAGAGACCCAGTACTTC. It is translated as CASSPVTREETQYF.

This clone was recorded once. This chain uses TRBV4-3 with TRBJ2-3; D uncertain. The CDR3 has 13 amino acids. Trimming cost V 0 bases and J 3 bases, with 4 bases left between them. CDR1 is LGHNA and CDR2 is YSLEER in the germline V gene. The CDR3 protein is CASSQDRTDTQYF. The CDR3, as DNA: TGCGCCAGCAGCCAAGATCGGACAGATACGCAGTATTTT.

The chain has TRBV7-3 and TRBJ1-1; no firm D call. Deletions cut 2 bases from V and 1 base from J, with 5 bases between. The CDR3 length is 13 residues. Germline CDR1 is SGHTA and CDR2 is FQGTGA. The CDR3 region is CASSLERNTEAFF. CDR3 sequence (DNA): TGTGCCAGCAGCTTAGAGAGGAACACTGAAGCTTTCTTT.

The V and J genes are TRBV7-3 and TRBJ2-7; D not certain. Germline CDR1 and CDR2: SGHTA and FQGTGA. CDR3 length: 12 amino acids. Trimming stripped 5 bases from V and 2 bases from J, with 7 bases between. The CDR3 is CASSPYPYEQYF. The CDR3 DNA reads TGTGCCAGCAGCCCCTACCCCTACGAGCAGTACTTC.

V and J are TRBV5-1 and TRBJ1-6, with 7 bases matching TRBD1. V was clipped by 3 bases and J by 5 bases; unmatched bases: 2. Germline V gives CDR1 SGHRS, CDR2 YFSETQ. This CDR3 is built from 14 residues. The chain's CDR3 is CASSSGQDNSPLHF. The CDR3, as DNA: TGCGCCAGCAGCTCCGGACAGGATAATTCACCCCTCCACTTT.

The chain uses TRBV6-5 and TRBJ2-2; 8 nucleotides align to TRBD1. J was trimmed by 2 bases and V by 6 bases; bases with no gene match: 5. Germline CDR1 and CDR2: MNHEY and SVGAGI. The CDR3 is made up of 15 amino acids. The CDR3 sequence: CASRTGDRNTGELFF. The CDR3 nucleotides read TGTGCCAGCAGGACAGGGGACCGAAACACCGGGGAGCTGTTTTTT.

The chain has TRBV5-1 and TRBJ1-1; 8 bases match TRBD1. Germline lookup yields CDR1 SGHRS and CDR2 YFSETQ. V lost 2 bases and J lost 1; bases outside the gene matches: 4. CDR3 size: 15 residues. The CDR3 loop is CASSLRQGRNTEAFF. CDR3 bases: TGCGCCAGCAGCTTACGACAGGGGAGGAACACTGAAGCTTTCTTT.

This sequence joins TRBV24-1 and TRBJ2-1; TRBD2 aligns across 7 bases. CDR1 KGHDR and CDR2 SFDVKD come from the germline V gene. J gave up 6 bases and V 4 bases, and 5 bases lay outside the gene matches. The CDR3 contains 14 residues. CDR3 sequence reads: CATSDPGGGNEQFF. The CDR3 nucleotides read TGTGCCACCAGTGACCCTGGCGGGGGCAATGAGCAGTTCTTC.

The chain joins TRBV10-3 to TRBJ2-4; 7 nucleotides match TRBD1. The length of the CDR3 is 14 residues. Germline V CDR1 and CDR2: ENHRY, SYGVKD. The J segment lost 6 bases and the V segment lost 6 bases, leaving 8 bases of the junction unmatched. This chain's CDR3 is CAIRGEGATNIQYF. CDR3 DNA sequence: TGTGCCATCAGGGGTGAGGGGGCTACAAACATTCAGTACTTC.

The genes are TRBV3-1 (or the pseudogene TRBV3-2) and TRBJ2-7; 14 bases map to TRBD2. From germline, CDR1 is LGHDT and CDR2 YNNKEL (reference sequence). CDR3 length: 18 residues. The J segment lost 1 base and the V segment lost 5 bases, leaving 10 bases of the junction unmatched. DNA for the CDR3: TGTGCCAGCAGCTCGCGGACTAGCGGGGGGTCGACTTCCTACGAGCAGTACTTC. Translating gives CASSSRTSGGSTSYEQYF.

The chain carries TRBV24-1 and TRBJ2-7, with D possibly TRBD2 on 5 matching bases. Germline V lookup: CDR1 KGHDR, CDR2 SFDVKD. V gave up 9 bases and J gave up 0 bases, with 11 bases separating them. CDR3 length: 13 amino acids. CDR3 nucleotides: TGTGCCACCCTCCCGGGGAGCTCCTACGAGCAGTACTTC. Protein sequence: CATLPGSSYEQYF.

The chain combines TRBV6-5 with TRBJ1-2; 9 bases agree with TRBD1. This CDR3 region has 12 residues. After removal of 6 bases from V and 7 bases from J, the junction contained 3 bases not matched to a gene. The germline V gene encodes CDR1 MNHEY and CDR2 SVGAGI. The CDR3 sequence: CASSRTGAGYTF. As DNA, the CDR3 is TGTGCCAGCAGCAGGACAGGGGCTGGCTACACCTTC.